This TCR beta chain was sequenced during a study of blood T cell repertoires in COVID-19. Original analysis: Reference gene primer amplification gave estimated nucleated cell counts. Repertoires were generated with immunoSEQ multiplex PCR, while TCRdb's copy carries only in-frame clones and drops some. For V, J and clone size, that table is used; D and trimming come from the DNA. The sample contains hundreds of thousands of clones, about nine tenths of which appear only once. Seattle-derived patients entered the study during active infection and were followed longitudinally. Unmatched junction bases numbered 12, after V lost 5 bases and J lost 5 bases. The CDR3 contains 15 residues. The germline gives CDR1 LNHDA, CDR2 SQIVND (reference sequence).

The V and J genes are TRBV19 and TRBJ2-7; 7 bases map to TRBD1. Sequencing input: peripheral blood. The clonotype was recovered from a woman aged 45-65 years with COVID-19, enrolled during active disease. The CDR3 loop reads CASSLTSPTGDEQYF. As DNA, the CDR3 is TGTGCCAGTAGTCTAACCAGCCCTACAGGGGACGAGCAGTACTTC.